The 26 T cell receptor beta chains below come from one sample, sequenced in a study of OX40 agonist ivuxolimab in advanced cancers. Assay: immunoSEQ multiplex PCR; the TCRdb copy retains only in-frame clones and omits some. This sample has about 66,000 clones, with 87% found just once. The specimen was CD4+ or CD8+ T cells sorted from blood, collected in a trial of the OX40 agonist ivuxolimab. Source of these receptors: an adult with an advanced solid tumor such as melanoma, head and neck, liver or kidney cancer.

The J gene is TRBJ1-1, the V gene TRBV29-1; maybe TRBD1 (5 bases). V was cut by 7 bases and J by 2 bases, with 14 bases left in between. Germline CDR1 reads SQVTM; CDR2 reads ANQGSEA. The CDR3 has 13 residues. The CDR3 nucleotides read TGCAGCGGTAGGGGAACGGGTAACACTGAAGCTTTCTTT. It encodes CSGRGTGNTEAFF.

The CDR3 bases are TGCGCCAGCAGCTCTGGGGGCGGCTACACCTTC. As protein: CASSSGGGYTF. The V gene is TRBV5-1, the J gene TRBJ1-2, with D perhaps TRBD1 (6 bases). Germline CDR1 is SGHRS and CDR2 is YFSETQ. V was trimmed by 3 bases and J by 8 bases, leaving 8 bases between them. This CDR3 has 11 residues.

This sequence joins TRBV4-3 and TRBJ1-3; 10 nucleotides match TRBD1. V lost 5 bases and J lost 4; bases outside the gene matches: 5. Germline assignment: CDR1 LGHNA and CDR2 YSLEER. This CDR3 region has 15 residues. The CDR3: CASSLGTGEGNTIYF. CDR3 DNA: TGCGCCAGCAGCTTAGGGACAGGGGAAGGAAACACCATATATTTT.

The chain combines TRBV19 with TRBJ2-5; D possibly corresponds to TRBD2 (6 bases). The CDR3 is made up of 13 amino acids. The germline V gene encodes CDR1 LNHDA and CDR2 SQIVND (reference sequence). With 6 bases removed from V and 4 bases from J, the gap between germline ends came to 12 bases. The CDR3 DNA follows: TGTGCCAGTAGGGGGACTTCAGGAGAGACCCAGTACTTC. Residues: CASRGTSGETQYF.

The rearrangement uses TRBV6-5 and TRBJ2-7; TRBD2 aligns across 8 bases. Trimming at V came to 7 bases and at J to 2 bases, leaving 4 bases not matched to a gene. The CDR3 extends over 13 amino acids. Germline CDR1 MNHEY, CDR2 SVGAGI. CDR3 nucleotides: TGTGCCAGCACAAGACTAGCGACCTACGAGCAGTACTTC. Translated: CASTRLATYEQYF.

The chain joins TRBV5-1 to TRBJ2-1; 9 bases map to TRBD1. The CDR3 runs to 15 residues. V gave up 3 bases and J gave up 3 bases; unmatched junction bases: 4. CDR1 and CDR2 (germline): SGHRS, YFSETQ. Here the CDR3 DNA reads TGCGCCAGCAGCTCGGGACAGGGACTCTACAATGAGCAGTTCTTC. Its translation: CASSSGQGLYNEQFF.

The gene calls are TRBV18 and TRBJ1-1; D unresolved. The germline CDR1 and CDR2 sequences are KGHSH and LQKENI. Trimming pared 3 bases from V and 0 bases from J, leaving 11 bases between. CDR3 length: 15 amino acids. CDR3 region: CASSPLPGLNTEAFF. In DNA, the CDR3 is TGTGCCAGCTCACCCCTCCCGGGATTGAACACTGAAGCTTTCTTT.

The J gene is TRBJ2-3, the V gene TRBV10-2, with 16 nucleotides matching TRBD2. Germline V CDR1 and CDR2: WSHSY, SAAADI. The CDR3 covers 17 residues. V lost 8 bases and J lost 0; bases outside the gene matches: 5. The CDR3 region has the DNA TGCGCCAGCCGAGGGACTAGCGGGGGGGGCAGCACAGATACGCAGTATTTT. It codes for CASRGTSGGGSTDTQYF.

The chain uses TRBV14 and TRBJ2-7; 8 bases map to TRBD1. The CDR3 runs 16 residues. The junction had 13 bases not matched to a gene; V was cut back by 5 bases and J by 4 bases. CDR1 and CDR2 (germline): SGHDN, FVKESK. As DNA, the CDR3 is TGTGCCAGCAGCGGGCGAGAAGACAGGGGAAGGTACGAGCAGTACTTC. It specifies CASSGREDRGRYEQYF.

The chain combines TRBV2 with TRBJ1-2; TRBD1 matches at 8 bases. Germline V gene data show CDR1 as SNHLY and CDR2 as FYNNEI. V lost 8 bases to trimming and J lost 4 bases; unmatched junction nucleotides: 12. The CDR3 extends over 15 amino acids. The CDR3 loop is CASRDRTSLGYGYTF. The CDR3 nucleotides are TGTGCCAGCCGGGACAGGACTTCTTTGGGCTATGGCTACACCTTC.

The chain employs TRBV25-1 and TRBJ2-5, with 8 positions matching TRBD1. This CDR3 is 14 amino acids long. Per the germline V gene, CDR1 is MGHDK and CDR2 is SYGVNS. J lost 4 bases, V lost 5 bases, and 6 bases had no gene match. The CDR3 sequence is CASSRRTGIETQYF. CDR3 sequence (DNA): TGTGCCAGCAGTCGACGGACAGGGATAGAGACCCAGTACTTC.

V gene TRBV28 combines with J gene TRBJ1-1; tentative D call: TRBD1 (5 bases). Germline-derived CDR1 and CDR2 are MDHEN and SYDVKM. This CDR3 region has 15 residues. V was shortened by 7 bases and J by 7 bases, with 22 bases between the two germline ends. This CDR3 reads CASILGGVRINEAFF. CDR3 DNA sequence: TGTGCCAGCATCCTGGGGGGGGTGAGGATTAATGAAGCTTTCTTT.

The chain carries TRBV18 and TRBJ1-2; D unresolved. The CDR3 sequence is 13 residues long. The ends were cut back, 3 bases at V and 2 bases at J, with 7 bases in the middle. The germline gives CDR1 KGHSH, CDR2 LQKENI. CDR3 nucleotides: TGTGCCAGCTCACCCACAGAAAACTATGGCTACACCTTC. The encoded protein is CASSPTENYGYTF.

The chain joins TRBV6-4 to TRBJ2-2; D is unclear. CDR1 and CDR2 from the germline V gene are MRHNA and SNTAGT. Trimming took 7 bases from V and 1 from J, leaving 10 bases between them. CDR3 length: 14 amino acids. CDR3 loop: CASTSGQNTGELFF. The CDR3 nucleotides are TGTGCCAGCACCTCGGGCCAGAACACCGGGGAGCTGTTTTTT.

Here the CDR3 reads CAISRQGDGGNTIYF. CDR3 bases: TGTGCCATCAGCCGACAGGGGGATGGTGGAAACACCATATATTTT. The V gene is TRBV10-3, the J gene TRBJ1-3, with 9 bases fitting TRBD1. CDR1 is ENHRY and CDR2 is SYGVKD in the germline V gene. V lost 6 bases to trimming and J lost 3 bases; unmatched junction nucleotides: 6. The CDR3 runs 15 residues.

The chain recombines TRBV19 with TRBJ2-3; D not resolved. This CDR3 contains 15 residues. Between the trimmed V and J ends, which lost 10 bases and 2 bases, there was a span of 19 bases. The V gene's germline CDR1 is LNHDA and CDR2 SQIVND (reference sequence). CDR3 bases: TGTGCCACGACAAAGACATATAGCTTCACAGATACGCAGTATTTT. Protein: CATTKTYSFTDTQYF.

The CDR3 is CASSLLGGLLSGNTIYF. Here the CDR3 DNA reads TGTGCCAGCAGCTTACTAGGGGGCCTTCTCTCTGGAAACACCATATATTTT. This rearrangement joins TRBV11-2 to TRBJ1-3; 7 bases line up with TRBD1. Trimming cost V 2 bases and J 0 bases; bases outside gene matches: 7. CDR3 length equals 17 residues. In germline, CDR1 is SGHAT, CDR2 FQNNGV.

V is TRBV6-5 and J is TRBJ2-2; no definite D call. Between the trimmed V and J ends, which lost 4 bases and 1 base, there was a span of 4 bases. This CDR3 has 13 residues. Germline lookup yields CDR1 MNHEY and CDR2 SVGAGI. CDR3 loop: CASSWGNTGELFF. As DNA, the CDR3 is TGTGCCAGCAGTTGGGGGAACACCGGGGAGCTGTTTTTT.

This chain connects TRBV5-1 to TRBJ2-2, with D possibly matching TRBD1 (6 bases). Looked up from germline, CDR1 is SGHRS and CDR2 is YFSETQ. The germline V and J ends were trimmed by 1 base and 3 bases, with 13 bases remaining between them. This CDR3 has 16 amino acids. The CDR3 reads CASSLIGRGYTGELFF. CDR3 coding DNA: TGCGCCAGCAGCTTGATAGGCAGGGGTTACACCGGGGAGCTGTTTTTT.

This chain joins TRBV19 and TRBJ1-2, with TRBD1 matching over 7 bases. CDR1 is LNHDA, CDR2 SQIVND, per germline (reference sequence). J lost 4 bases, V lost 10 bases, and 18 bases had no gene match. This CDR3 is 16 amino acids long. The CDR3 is CATANGQAKPSYGYTF. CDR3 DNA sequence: TGTGCCACCGCAAATGGACAGGCCAAACCCAGCTATGGCTACACCTTC. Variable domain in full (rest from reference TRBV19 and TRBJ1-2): DGGITQSPKYLFRKEGQNVTLSCEQNLNHDAMYWYRQDPGQGLRLIYYSQIVNDFQKGDIAEGYSVSREKKESFPLTVTSAQKNPTAFYLCATANGQAKPSYGYTFGSGTRLTVV.

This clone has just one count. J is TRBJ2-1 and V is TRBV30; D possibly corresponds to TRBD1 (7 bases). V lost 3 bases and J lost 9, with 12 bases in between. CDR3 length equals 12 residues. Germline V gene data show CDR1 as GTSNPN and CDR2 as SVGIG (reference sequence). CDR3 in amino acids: CAWRAEGAEQFF. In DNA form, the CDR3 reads TGTGCCTGGAGGGCGGAGGGGGCTGAGCAGTTCTTC.

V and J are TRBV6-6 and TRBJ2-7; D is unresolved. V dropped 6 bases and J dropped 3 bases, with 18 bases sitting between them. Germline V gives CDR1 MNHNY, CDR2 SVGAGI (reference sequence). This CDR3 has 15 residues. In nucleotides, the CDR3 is TGTGCCAGCAGCAGTGCGACCGCAAATTACTACGAGCAGTACTTC. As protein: CASSSATANYYEQYF.

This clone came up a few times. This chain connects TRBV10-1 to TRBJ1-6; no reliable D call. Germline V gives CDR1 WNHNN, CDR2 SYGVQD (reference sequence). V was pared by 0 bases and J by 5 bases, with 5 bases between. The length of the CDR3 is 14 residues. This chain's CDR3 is CASSESANNSPLHF. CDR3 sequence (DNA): TGCGCCAGCAGTGAGTCGGCGAATAATTCACCCCTCCACTTT.

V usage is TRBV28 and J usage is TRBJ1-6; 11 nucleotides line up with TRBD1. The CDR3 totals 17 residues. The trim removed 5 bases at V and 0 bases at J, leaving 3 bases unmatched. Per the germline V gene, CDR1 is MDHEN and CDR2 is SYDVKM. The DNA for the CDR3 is TGTGCCAGCAGTCTGGGGACAGGGGGCTCCTATAATTCACCCCTCCACTTT. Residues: CASSLGTGGSYNSPLHF.

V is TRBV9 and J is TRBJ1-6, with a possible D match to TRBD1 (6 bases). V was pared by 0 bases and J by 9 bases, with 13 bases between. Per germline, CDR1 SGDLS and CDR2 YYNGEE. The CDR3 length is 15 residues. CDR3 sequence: CASSVGQGQGSPLHF. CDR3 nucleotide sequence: TGTGCCAGCAGCGTAGGGCAGGGGCAGGGTTCACCCCTCCACTTT.

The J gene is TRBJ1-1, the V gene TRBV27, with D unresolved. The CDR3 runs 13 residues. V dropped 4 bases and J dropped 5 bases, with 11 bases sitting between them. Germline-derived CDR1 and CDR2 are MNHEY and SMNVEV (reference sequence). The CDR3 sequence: CASSSQVGTEAFF. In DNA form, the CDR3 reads TGTGCCAGCAGTTCTCAGGTTGGGACTGAAGCTTTCTTT.